This T cell receptor (beta chain) was observed in a study of response to subunit inactivated influenza vaccine. Study-wide results and caveats: Authors suggested few new T cells are recruited by each seasonal influenza vaccination.

The length of the CDR3 is 14 residues. Germline CDR1 and CDR2: SGHRS and YFSETQ. Trimming removed 4 bases from V and 2 bases from J, with 13 bases in between. This clonotype was detected ten times or more. Its antigen is unknown. One entry per CDR3 protein results from TCRdb running MiXCR on the RT-PCR reads. The sample lists hundreds of thousands of distinct CDR3 sequences; 25% were seen once. Material: CD4+ T cells sorted from PBMCs, obtained around 5 days after vaccination. This receptor was obtained from a man in his forties or fifties who received an inactivated influenza vaccine. This chain links TRBV5-1 with TRBJ2-7; TRBD2 is a possible D gene (6 bases). CDR3 sequence: CASSNLAKTYEQYF. The CDR3 nucleotides read TGCGCCAGCAGCAACCTAGCGAAGACCTACGAGCAGTACTTC.